The 7 T cell receptor beta chains in this list originate from one sample, sequenced in a study of blood T cell repertoires in COVID-19. TCRdb keeps only in-frame clones here, not all; method: immunoSEQ multiplex PCR. The sample shows about 180,000 clones, roughly 88% of them seen only once. The sequencing sample was made of peripheral blood. The receptors originated from a man in his 60s with acute or convalescent COVID-19.

This clone was seen only once. The rearrangement uses TRBV7-8 and TRBJ1-2, with D perhaps matching TRBD1 (5 bases). The CDR3 totals 13 residues. Germline CDR1 is SGHVS and CDR2 is FQNEAQ. V lost 4 bases to trimming and J lost 5 bases, with 11 bases between them. The CDR3 spells CASSSGGDYGYTF. The CDR3 nucleotides read TGTGCCAGCAGCTCCGGGGGGGATTATGGCTACACCTTC.

This clone was seen a single time. J is TRBJ2-2 and V is TRBV2, with D possibly matching TRBD2 (5 bases). Trimming left V 4 bases short and J 0 bases short, with 9 bases between. The CDR3 contains 15 residues. Germline V CDR1 and CDR2: SNHLY, FYNNEI. The CDR3 spells CASSVALTNTGELFF. The CDR3, as DNA: TGTGCCAGCAGTGTAGCGCTAACGAACACCGGGGAGCTGTTTTTT.

This chain links TRBV9 with TRBJ2-3, with no clear D. The CDR3 runs to 13 residues. Germline CDR1 reads SGDLS; CDR2 reads YYNGEE. V lost 0 bases to trimming and J lost 6 bases, with 8 bases between them. CDR3 coding DNA: TGTGCCAGCAGCGTAGTGAGTTTCGATACGCAGTATTTT. Translating gives CASSVVSFDTQYF.

This sequence joins TRBV10-3 and TRBJ2-7, with 11 nucleotides matching TRBD2. V shed 5 bases and J 3 bases; nucleotides not matched to a gene: 12. The CDR3 extends over 17 amino acids. Germline CDR1 is ENHRY and CDR2 is SYGVKD. The CDR3 spells CAISRRGEGLAVYEQYF. The CDR3 DNA sequence: TGTGCCATCAGTCGGCGTGGAGAGGGACTAGCGGTCTACGAGCAGTACTTC.

Note on this clone: One end of the junction fails to match germline, which may point to a read error. This chain links TRBV7-7 with TRBJ2-1; 10 positions match TRBD2. Germline CDR1 and CDR2: SSHAT and FNYEAQ (reference sequence). The CDR3 has 15 amino acids. CDR3 nucleotides: TGTGCTAGCAGCCAAGGACTAGCGGTTAACAATGAGCAGTTCTTC. It specifies CASSQGLAVNNEQFF. The variable domain in full, with the rest retrieved from reference TRBV7-7 and TRBJ2-1, is GAGVSQSPRYKVTKRGQDVTLRCDPISSHATLYWYQQALGQGPEFLTYFNYEAQPDKSGLPSDRFSAERPEGSISTLTIQRTEQRDSAMYRCASSQGLAVNNEQFFGPGTRLTVL.

The chain carries TRBV5-1 and TRBJ1-1; D not certain. Per germline, CDR1 SGHRS and CDR2 YFSETQ. The CDR3 runs to 12 residues. V was pared by 9 bases and J by 3 bases, with 12 bases between. The CDR3 bases are TGCGCCACCAAGTCAGTGGACACTGAAGCTTTCTTT. Residues: CATKSVDTEAFF.

The chain carries TRBV6-5 and TRBJ1-2; TRBD1 is a possible D gene (6 bases). The V end lost 4 bases, the J end lost 7 bases, and 10 bases lay between the germline ends. This CDR3 has 12 amino acids. Per the germline V gene, CDR1 is MNHEY and CDR2 is SVGAGI. The DNA of the CDR3 is TGTGCCAGCAGTTCCAACAGGGTTGGCTACACCTTC. It codes for CASSSNRVGYTF.